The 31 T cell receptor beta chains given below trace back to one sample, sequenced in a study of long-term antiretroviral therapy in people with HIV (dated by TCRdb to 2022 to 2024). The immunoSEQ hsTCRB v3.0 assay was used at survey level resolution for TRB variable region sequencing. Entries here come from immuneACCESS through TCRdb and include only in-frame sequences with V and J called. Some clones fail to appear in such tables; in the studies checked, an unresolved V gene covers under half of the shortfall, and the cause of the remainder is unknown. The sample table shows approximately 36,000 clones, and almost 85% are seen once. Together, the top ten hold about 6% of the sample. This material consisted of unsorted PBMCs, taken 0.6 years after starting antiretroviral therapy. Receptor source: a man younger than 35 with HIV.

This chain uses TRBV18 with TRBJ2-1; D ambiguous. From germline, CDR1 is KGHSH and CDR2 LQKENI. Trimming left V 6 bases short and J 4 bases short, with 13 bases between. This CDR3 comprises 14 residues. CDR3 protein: CASSPSWAYNEQFF. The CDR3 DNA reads TGTGCCAGCTCCCCCTCATGGGCATACAATGAGCAGTTCTTC.

CDR3 sequence: CASSDTPPRGASGGYEQYF. DNA for the CDR3: TGTGCCAGCAGCGATACCCCCCCAAGGGGGGCTAGCGGGGGTTACGAGCAGTACTTC. The V and J genes are TRBV5-6 and TRBJ2-7; 10 nucleotides match TRBD2. V lost 4 bases to trimming and J lost 4 bases; unmatched junction nucleotides: 20. The CDR3 has 19 amino acids. CDR1 is SGHDT and CDR2 is YYEEEE in the germline V gene.

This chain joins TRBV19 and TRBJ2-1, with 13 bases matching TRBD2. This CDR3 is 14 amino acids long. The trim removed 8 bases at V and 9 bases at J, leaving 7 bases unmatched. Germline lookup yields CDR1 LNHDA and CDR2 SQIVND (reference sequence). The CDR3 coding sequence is TGTGCCAGTGTTGGACTAGCGGGAGTGGGTGAGCAGTTCTTC. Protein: CASVGLAGVGEQFF.

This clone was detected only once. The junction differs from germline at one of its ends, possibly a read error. CDR3 DNA sequence: TGTGCCAGCTCACCGTCCAGGACCTCATACAATGAGCAGCTCTTC. Translation: CASSPSRTSYNEQLF. The chain employs TRBV18 and TRBJ2-1; no definite D call. Per the germline V gene, CDR1 is KGHSH and CDR2 is LQKENI. The CDR3 totals 15 residues.

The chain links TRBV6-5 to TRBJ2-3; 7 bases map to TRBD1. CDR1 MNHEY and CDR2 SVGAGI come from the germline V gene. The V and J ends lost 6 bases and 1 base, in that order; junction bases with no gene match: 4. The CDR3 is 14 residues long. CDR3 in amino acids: CASSWDSRTDTQYF. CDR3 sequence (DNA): TGTGCCAGCAGCTGGGACAGCCGCACAGATACGCAGTATTTT.

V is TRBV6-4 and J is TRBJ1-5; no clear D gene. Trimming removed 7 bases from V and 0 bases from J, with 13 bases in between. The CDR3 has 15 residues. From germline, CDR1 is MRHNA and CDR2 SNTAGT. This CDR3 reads CASNRRSYSNQPQHF. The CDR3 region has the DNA TGTGCCAGCAACCGACGGAGCTATAGCAATCAGCCCCAGCATTTT.

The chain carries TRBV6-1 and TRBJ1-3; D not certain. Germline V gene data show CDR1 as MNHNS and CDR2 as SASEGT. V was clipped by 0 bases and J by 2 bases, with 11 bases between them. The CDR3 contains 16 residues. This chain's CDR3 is CASSEAVGAAGNTIYF. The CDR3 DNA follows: TGTGCCAGCAGTGAAGCGGTAGGAGCGGCTGGAAACACCATATATTTT.

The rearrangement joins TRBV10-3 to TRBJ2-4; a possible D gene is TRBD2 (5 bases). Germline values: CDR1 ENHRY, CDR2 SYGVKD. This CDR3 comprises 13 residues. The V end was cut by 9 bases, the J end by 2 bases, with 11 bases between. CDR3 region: CAISAPSKNIQYF. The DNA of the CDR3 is TGTGCCATTAGCGCCCCGTCCAAAAACATTCAGTACTTC.

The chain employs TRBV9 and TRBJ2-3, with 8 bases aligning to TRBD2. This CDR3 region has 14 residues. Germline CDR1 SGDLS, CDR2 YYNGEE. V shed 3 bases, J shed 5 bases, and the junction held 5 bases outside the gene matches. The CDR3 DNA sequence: TGTGCCAGCAGCGAAGCGGGAGCTGGAGATACGCAGTATTTT. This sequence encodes CASSEAGAGDTQYF. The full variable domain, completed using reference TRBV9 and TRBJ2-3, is DSGVTQTPKHLITATGQRVTLRCSPRSGDLSVYWYQQSLDQGLQFLIQYYNGEERAKGNILERFSAQQFPDLHSELNLSSLELGDSALYFCASSEAGAGDTQYFGPGTRLTVL.

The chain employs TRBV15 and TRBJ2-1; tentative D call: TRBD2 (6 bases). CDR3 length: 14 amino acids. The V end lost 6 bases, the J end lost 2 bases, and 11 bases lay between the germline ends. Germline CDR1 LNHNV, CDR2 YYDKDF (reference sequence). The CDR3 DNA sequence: TGTGCCACCAGAGTCGGGAGCCCCTACAATGAGCAGTTCTTC. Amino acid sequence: CATRVGSPYNEQFF.

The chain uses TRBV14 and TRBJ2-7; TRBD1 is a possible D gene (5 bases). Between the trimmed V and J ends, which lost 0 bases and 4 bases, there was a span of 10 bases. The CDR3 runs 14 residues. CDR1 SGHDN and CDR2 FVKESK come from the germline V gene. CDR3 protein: CASSQDRVGYEQYF. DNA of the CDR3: TGTGCCAGCAGCCAAGACAGGGTAGGGTACGAGCAGTACTTC.

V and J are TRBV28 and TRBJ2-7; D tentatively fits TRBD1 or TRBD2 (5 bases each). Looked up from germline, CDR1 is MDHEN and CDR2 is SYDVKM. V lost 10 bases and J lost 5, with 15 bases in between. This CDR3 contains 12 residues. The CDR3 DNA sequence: TGTGCCATCCGAGAGGGGTTCGACGAGCAGTACTTC. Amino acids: CAIREGFDEQYF. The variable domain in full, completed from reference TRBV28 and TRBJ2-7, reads DVKVTQSSRYLVKRTGEKVFLECVQDMDHENMFWYRQDPGLGLRLIYFSYDVKMKEKGDIPEGYSVSREKKERFSLILESASTNQTSMYLCAIREGFDEQYFGPGTRLTVT.

CDR3 nucleotides: TGTGCCACCACCCGCCCCACCTACAATGAGCAGTTCTTC. As protein: CATTRPTYNEQFF. This rearrangement joins TRBV15 to TRBJ2-1; the D is unclear. Per germline, CDR1 LNHNV and CDR2 YYDKDF (reference sequence). Deletions cut 7 bases from V and 2 bases from J, with 9 bases between. CDR3 length: 13 residues.

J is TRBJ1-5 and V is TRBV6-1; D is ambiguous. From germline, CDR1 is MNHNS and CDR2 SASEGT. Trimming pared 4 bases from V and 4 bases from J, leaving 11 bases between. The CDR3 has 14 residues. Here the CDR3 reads CASSGPLDNQPQHF. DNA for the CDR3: TGTGCCAGCAGTGGTCCTTTGGATAATCAGCCCCAGCATTTT.

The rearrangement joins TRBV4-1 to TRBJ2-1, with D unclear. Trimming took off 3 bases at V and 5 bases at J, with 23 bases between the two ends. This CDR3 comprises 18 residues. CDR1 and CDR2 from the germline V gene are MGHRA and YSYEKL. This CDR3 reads CASSQYPPTSDVNNEQFF. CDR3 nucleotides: TGCGCCAGCAGCCAGTATCCCCCTACGTCGGACGTTAACAATGAGCAGTTCTTC.

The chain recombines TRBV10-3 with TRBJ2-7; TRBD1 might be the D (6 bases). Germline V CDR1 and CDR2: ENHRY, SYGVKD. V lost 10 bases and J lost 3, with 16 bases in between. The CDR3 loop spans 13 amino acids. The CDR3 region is CATKPDSRYEQYF. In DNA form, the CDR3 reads TGTGCCACCAAACCGGACAGCCGCTACGAGCAGTACTTC.

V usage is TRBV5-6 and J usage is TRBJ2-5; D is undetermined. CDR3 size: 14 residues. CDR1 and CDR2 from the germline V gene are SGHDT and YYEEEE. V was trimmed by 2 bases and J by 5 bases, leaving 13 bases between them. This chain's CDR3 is CASSLELGMETQYF. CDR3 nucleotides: TGTGCCAGCAGCTTAGAATTGGGGATGGAGACCCAGTACTTC. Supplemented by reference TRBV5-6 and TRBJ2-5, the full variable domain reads DAGVTQSPTHLIKTRGQQVTLRCSPKSGHDTVSWYQQALGQGPQFIFQYYEEEERQRGNFPDRFSGHQFPNYSSELNVNALLLGDSALYLCASSLELGMETQYFGPGTRLLVL.

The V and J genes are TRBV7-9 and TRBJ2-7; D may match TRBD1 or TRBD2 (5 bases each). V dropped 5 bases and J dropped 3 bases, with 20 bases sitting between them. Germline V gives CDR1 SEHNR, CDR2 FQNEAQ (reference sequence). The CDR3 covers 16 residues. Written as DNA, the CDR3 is TGTGCCAGCAGCCAAATGAGGGGAATCGGTGTCTACGAGCAGTACTTC. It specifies CASSQMRGIGVYEQYF.

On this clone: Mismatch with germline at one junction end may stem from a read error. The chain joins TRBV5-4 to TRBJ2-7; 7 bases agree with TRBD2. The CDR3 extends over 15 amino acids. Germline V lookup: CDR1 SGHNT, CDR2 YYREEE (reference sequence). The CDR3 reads CARSLDRGREGEQYF. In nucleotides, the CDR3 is TGTGCCAGAAGCTTGGATCGCGGGAGAGAGGGCGAGCAGTACTTC.

The CDR3 coding sequence is TGCGCCAGCAGCCAAGATAAAGCCCCTGGAAACACCATATATTTT. Translation gives CASSQDKAPGNTIYF. This chain connects TRBV4-3 to TRBJ1-3; D gene unclear. Trimming cost V 0 bases and J 2 bases, with 8 bases left between them. The CDR3 sequence is 15 residues long. Germline V gene data show CDR1 as LGHNA and CDR2 as YSLEER.

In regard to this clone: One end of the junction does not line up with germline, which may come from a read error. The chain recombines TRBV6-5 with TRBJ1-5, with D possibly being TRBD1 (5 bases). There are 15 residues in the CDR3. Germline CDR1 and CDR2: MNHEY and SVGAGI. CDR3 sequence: CASSAQKGANQPQHF. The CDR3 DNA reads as TGTGCCAGCAGTGCCCAAAAAGGGGCCAATCAACCCCAGCATTTT.

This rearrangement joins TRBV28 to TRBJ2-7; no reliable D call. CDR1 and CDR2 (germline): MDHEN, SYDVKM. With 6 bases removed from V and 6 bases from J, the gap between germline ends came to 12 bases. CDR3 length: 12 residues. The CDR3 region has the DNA TGTGCCAGCAGCTCCCTTGTGGGCGAGCAGTACTTC. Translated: CASSSLVGEQYF.

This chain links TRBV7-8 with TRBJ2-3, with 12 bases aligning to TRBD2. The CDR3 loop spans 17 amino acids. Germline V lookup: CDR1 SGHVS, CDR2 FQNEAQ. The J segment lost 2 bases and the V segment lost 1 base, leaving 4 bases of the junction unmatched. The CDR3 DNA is TGTGCCAGCAGCTTAGGGACTAGCGGGGCTTTCACAGATACGCAGTATTTT. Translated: CASSLGTSGAFTDTQYF.

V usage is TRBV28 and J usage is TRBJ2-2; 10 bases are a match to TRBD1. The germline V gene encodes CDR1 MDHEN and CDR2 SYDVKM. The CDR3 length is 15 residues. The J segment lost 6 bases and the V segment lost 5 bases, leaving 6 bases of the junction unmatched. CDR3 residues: CASSPGQGFAGELFF. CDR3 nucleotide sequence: TGTGCCAGCAGTCCGGGACAGGGGTTTGCCGGGGAGCTGTTTTTT.

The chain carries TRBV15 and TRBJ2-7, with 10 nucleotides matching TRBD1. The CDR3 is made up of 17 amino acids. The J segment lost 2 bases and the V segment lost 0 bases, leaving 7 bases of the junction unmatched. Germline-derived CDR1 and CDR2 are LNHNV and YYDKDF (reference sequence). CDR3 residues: CATSRDYRTGGTYEQYF. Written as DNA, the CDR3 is TGTGCCACCAGCAGAGACTATAGGACAGGGGGAACCTACGAGCAGTACTTC.

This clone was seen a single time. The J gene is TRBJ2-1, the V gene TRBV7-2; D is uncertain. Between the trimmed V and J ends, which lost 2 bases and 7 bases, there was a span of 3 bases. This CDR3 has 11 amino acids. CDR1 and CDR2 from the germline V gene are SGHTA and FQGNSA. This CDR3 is CASSLLNEQFF. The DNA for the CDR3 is TGTGCCAGCAGCTTACTAAATGAGCAGTTCTTC. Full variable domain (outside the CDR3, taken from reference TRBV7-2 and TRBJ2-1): GAGVSQSPSNKVTEKGKDVELRCDPISGHTALYWYRQSLGQGLEFLIYFQGNSAPDKSGLPSDRFSAERTGGSVSTLTIQRTQQEDSAVYLCASSLLNEQFFGPGTRLTVL.

This CDR3 is CASSIINIFSYNEQFF. The CDR3 nucleotides are TGTGCCAGTAGTATAATTAACATCTTCTCCTACAATGAGCAGTTCTTC. This chain uses TRBV19 with TRBJ2-1; D gene uncertain. This CDR3 is built from 16 residues. Trimming took off 2 bases at V and 0 bases at J, with 11 bases between the two ends. Germline CDR1 reads LNHDA; CDR2 reads SQIVND (reference sequence).

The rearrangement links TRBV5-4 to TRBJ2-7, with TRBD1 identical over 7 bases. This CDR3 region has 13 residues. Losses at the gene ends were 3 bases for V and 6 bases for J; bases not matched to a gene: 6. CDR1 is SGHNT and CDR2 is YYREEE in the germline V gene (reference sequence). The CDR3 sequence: CASSWETGPEQYF. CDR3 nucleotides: TGTGCCAGCAGCTGGGAGACAGGGCCCGAGCAGTACTTC.

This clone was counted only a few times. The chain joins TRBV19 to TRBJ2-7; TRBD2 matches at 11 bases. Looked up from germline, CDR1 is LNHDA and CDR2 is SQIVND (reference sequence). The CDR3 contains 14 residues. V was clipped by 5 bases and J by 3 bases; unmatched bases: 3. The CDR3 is CASSPGLAVYEQYF. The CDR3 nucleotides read TGTGCCAGTAGTCCGGGACTAGCGGTCTACGAGCAGTACTTC.

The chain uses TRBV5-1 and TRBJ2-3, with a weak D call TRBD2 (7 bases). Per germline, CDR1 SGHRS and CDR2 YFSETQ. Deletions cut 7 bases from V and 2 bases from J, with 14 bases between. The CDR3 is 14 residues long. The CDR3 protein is CASCRGGVTDTQYF. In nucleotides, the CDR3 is TGCGCCAGCTGCCGAGGGGGGGTCACAGATACGCAGTATTTT. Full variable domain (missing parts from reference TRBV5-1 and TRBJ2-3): KAGVTQTPRYLIKTRGQQVTLSCSPISGHRSVSWYQQTPGQGLQFLFEYFSETQRNKGNFPGRFSGRQFSNSRSEMNVSTLELGDSALYLCASCRGGVTDTQYFGPGTRLTVL.

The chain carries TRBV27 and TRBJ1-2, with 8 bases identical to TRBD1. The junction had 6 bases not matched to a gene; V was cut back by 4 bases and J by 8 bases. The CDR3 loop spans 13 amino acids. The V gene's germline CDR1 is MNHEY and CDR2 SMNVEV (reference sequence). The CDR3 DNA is TGTGCCAGCAGTTCCCAGGGGGCGCGGGGCTACACCTTC. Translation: CASSSQGARGYTF.